The source of this T cell receptor (beta chain) is a study of cytomegalovirus exposure and HLA in healthy donors. On the study more broadly: From some 180 million T cells, an earlier analysis saw 120 million or so unique TCR beta sequences.

Germline V gives CDR1 SEHNR, CDR2 FQNEAQ (reference sequence). The CDR3 loop spans 15 amino acids. Trimming took 2 bases from V and 3 from J, leaving 13 bases between them. The PCR was carried out with 60 Vbeta primers and 13 Jbeta primers. Produced via immunoSEQ multiplex PCR; TCRdb's table is partial and in-frame only. The sample gives some 210,000 clones, 77% of which show up once; over 2% is in the top ten. Sequencing input: PBMCs. This clonotype was obtained from a woman aged 30 to 39 in good health and CMV-seropositive. The chain links TRBV7-9 to TRBJ1-1; D is unresolved. This CDR3 is CASSLPVLEDTEAFF. The CDR3 DNA reads as TGTGCCAGCAGCTTACCTGTCCTAGAGGACACTGAAGCTTTCTTT.